These 27 T cell receptor beta chains were sequenced from one sample in a study of cytomegalovirus exposure and HLA in healthy donors (TCRdb year 2017). The method behind the library was the immunoSEQ multiplex PCR assay. The multiplex PCR relied on a mix of 60 forward primers for TCR Vbeta segments and 13 reverse primers for TCR Jbeta segments. The immuneACCESS repertoire file appears here via TCRdb, limited to in-frame rearrangements. These files lack a portion of the clones; in checked studies, under half of the deficit traces to unresolved V genes, and the cause of the others is not known. For this sample the table gives roughly 100,000 clones, of which roughly 72% were detected only once. The ten biggest clones cover about 5.4% of the sample. Input material: PBMCs. Source of these receptors: a woman younger than 30 in good health and CMV-seropositive.

This chain links TRBV30 with TRBJ2-7, with 7 bases that match TRBD1. This CDR3 is 13 amino acids long. J was trimmed by 3 bases and V by 0 bases; bases with no gene match: 2. Germline lookup yields CDR1 GTSNPN and CDR2 SVGIG (reference sequence). The DNA of the CDR3 is TGTGCCTGGAGTGTAGCAGGGGGCTACGAGCAGTACTTC. It codes for CAWSVAGGYEQYF.

The chain uses TRBV28 and TRBJ1-2; D is unresolved. Trimming took 5 bases from V and 4 from J, leaving 20 bases between them. CDR1 and CDR2 from the germline V gene are MDHEN and SYDVKM. This CDR3 has 16 residues. The CDR3 spells CASSPPDKRTSYGYTF. The CDR3 coding sequence is TGTGCCAGCAGTCCCCCCGACAAGAGAACGTCCTATGGCTACACCTTC.

This sequence joins TRBV9 and TRBJ1-2; tentatively, D is TRBD1 (6 bases). Germline assignment: CDR1 SGDLS and CDR2 YYNGEE. This CDR3 is built from 15 residues. The V and J ends lost 3 bases and 6 bases respectively, with 18 bases between them. For the CDR3, the DNA is TGTGCCAGCAGCGCCCCAGGGGCGCCTCCTGATGGCTACACCTTC. It translates to CASSAPGAPPDGYTF.

The rearrangement links TRBV28 to TRBJ2-3; no reliable D call. The germline V gene has CDR1 MDHEN and CDR2 SYDVKM. The CDR3 contains 14 residues. V dropped 4 bases and J dropped 0 bases, with 8 bases sitting between them. CDR3 sequence: CASSSPLSTDTQYF. The CDR3 bases are TGTGCCAGCAGTTCCCCCCTCAGCACAGATACGCAGTATTTT.

The rearrangement joins TRBV7-8 to TRBJ2-5, with D tentatively TRBD2 (5 bases). The CDR3 length is 14 residues. Trimming shortened V by 8 bases and J by 4 bases, and 17 bases separated the two germline ends. Germline V gene sequence: CDR1 SGHVS, CDR2 FQNEAQ. The CDR3 sequence: CASSGLTGIETQYF. The CDR3 nucleotides read TGTGCCAGCTCCGGGTTAACGGGAATAGAGACCCAGTACTTC.

The chain uses TRBV7-6 and TRBJ2-3; TRBD2 matches at 14 bases. The V segment lost 5 bases and the J segment 3 bases; nucleotides outside the gene matches: 4. The germline CDR1 and CDR2 sequences are SGHVS and FNYEAQ. The CDR3 spans 16 residues. CDR3 amino acids: CASSRGLAGATDTQYF. The CDR3 region has the DNA TGTGCCAGCAGCAGGGGACTAGCGGGAGCGACAGATACGCAGTATTTT.

This sequence joins TRBV15 and TRBJ2-7; 7 bases map to TRBD2. The V segment lost 9 bases and the J segment 1 base; nucleotides outside the gene matches: 6. Germline V gene lookup returns CDR1 LNHNV and CDR2 YYDKDF (reference sequence). This CDR3 has 13 residues. The DNA for the CDR3 is TGTGCCACGGCGGGAGTGACGTCCTACGAGCAGTACTTC. This codes for CATAGVTSYEQYF.

V is TRBV5-8 and J is TRBJ2-7, with 13 bases fitting TRBD2. This CDR3 contains 15 residues. Per the germline V gene, CDR1 is SGHTS and CDR2 is YDEGEE. Losses at the gene ends were 4 bases for V and 4 bases for J; bases not matched to a gene: 5. CDR3 amino acids: CASSLTSGRGYEQYF. For the CDR3, the DNA is TGTGCCAGCAGCCTTACTAGCGGGAGGGGGTACGAGCAGTACTTC.

This clone is deemed medium-sized (0.01 to 0.1%). V is TRBV16 and J is TRBJ2-7; the D gene is possibly TRBD2 (6 bases). CDR1 and CDR2 (germline): KGHSY, FQNENV. CDR3 length: 13 amino acids. V was cut by 4 bases and J by 11 bases, with 18 bases left in between. For the CDR3, the DNA is TGTGCCAGCAGCCTGGGACCTGGGGCGGGGAAGTACTTC. This translates into CASSLGPGAGKYF.

V usage is TRBV7-3 and J usage is TRBJ2-3; D is perhaps TRBD2 (6 bases). Germline lookup yields CDR1 SGHTA and CDR2 FQGTGA. The CDR3 loop spans 13 amino acids. V shed 5 bases and J shed 5 bases, with 11 bases lying between them. The CDR3 region has the DNA TGTGCCAGCAGCCCCGGGACTGAAGATACGCAGTATTTT. Residues: CASSPGTEDTQYF.

This chain joins TRBV10-2 and TRBJ1-1; weak D call: TRBD1 (6 bases). CDR1 and CDR2 (germline): WSHSY, SAAADI. The CDR3 is 15 amino acids. Trimming left V 6 bases short and J 0 bases short, with 14 bases between. CDR3 nucleotide sequence: TGCGCCAGCAGCCGACAGGATTCCATGAACACTGAAGCTTTCTTT. This encodes CASSRQDSMNTEAFF.

A remark on this clone: At one end the junction does not follow the germline gene, possibly because of a read error. This sequence joins TRBV7-7 and TRBJ2-7; 8 bases map to TRBD2. The CDR3 runs 15 residues. The germline V gene encodes CDR1 SSHAT and CDR2 FNYEAQ (reference sequence). This CDR3 reads CASSGGPAGPYEQYF. CDR3 DNA: TGTGCTAGCAGCGGGGGTCCAGCGGGACCCTACGAGCAGTACTTC.

This clone has a handful of counts. V gene TRBV6-1 combines with J gene TRBJ1-2, with unresolved D. This CDR3 is 13 amino acids long. V was pared by 8 bases and J by 0 bases, with 10 bases between. CDR1 and CDR2 (germline): MNHNS, SASEGT. In nucleotides, the CDR3 is TGTGCCAGCCAACAGTTAGCTAACTATGGCTACACCTTC. Its protein product is CASQQLANYGYTF.

The chain employs TRBV29-1 and TRBJ1-3; D call uncertain. CDR1 is SQVTM, CDR2 ANQGSEA, per germline. This CDR3 comprises 14 residues. V lost 2 bases and J 0 bases, leaving 8 bases between the germline ends. The CDR3 DNA sequence: TGCAGCGTTGAAACCTACCTCTCTGGAAACACCATATATTTT. This encodes CSVETYLSGNTIYF. Full variable domain (rest looked up from reference TRBV29-1 and TRBJ1-3): SAVISQKPSRDICQRGTSLTIQCQVDSQVTMMFWYRQQPGQSLTLIATANQGSEATYESGFVIDKFPISRPNLTFSTLTVSNMSPEDSSIYLCSVETYLSGNTIYFGEGSWLTVV.

This chain uses TRBV28 with TRBJ2-7, with a weak D call TRBD1 (5 bases). V shed 4 bases and J shed 4 bases, with 11 bases lying between them. The CDR3 is made up of 13 amino acids. The germline gives CDR1 MDHEN, CDR2 SYDVKM. DNA for the CDR3: TGTGCCAGCAGTTCCAGGGCGTCGTACGAGCAGTACTTC. This translates into CASSSRASYEQYF.

The chain is built from TRBV27 and TRBJ1-4; TRBD1 might be the D (6 bases). Germline V gene data show CDR1 as MNHEY and CDR2 as SMNVEV (reference sequence). V was shortened by 2 bases and J by 3 bases, with 10 bases between the two germline ends. The CDR3 is 15 amino acids. For the CDR3, the DNA is TGTGCCAGCAGTTTACAGGGGCGGCCTAATGAAAAACTGTTTTTT. Its protein is CASSLQGRPNEKLFF.

This sequence joins TRBV5-1 and TRBJ1-1; 8 bases are a match to TRBD1. The V segment lost 4 bases and the J segment 7 bases; nucleotides outside the gene matches: 12. CDR1 is SGHRS, CDR2 YFSETQ, per germline. There are 15 residues in the CDR3. As DNA, the CDR3 is TGCGCCAGCAGCCTGGGACAGGAAGGTTGGGGTGAAGCTTTCTTT. It specifies CASSLGQEGWGEAFF.

The CDR3 region is CASSLAGTSEETQYF. The CDR3 nucleotides are TGCGCCAGCAGCTTGGCCGGGACTAGCGAGGAGACCCAGTACTTC. The V and J genes are TRBV5-1 and TRBJ2-5; 10 bases fit TRBD2. This CDR3 is built from 15 residues. V dropped 0 bases and J dropped 5; count of bases not matched to a gene: 4. The germline gives CDR1 SGHRS, CDR2 YFSETQ.

V is TRBV7-6 and J is TRBJ1-3, with no clear D. The CDR3 runs 14 residues. Germline CDR1 SGHVS, CDR2 FNYEAQ. V was pared by 0 bases and J by 4 bases, with 7 bases between. The chain's CDR3 is CASSLAAVGNTIYF. The CDR3 DNA reads TGTGCCAGCAGCTTAGCGGCAGTCGGAAACACCATATATTTT.

The chain couples TRBV9 to TRBJ1-1, with 10 nucleotides matching TRBD1. Germline values: CDR1 SGDLS, CDR2 YYNGEE. This CDR3 has 14 residues. The junction had 0 bases not matched to a gene; V was cut back by 0 bases and J by 4 bases. In nucleotides, the CDR3 is TGTGCCAGCAGCGTAGGGACAGGGGGCACTGAAGCTTTCTTT. Protein: CASSVGTGGTEAFF.

This chain uses TRBV4-1 with TRBJ2-1; TRBD2 agrees at 8 bases. The CDR3 totals 16 residues. Trimming cost V 1 base and J 0 bases; bases outside gene matches: 2. Germline V gene data show CDR1 as MGHRA and CDR2 as YSYEKL. CDR3 sequence: CASSQVLAGSYNEQFF. In nucleotides, the CDR3 is TGCGCCAGCAGCCAAGTTCTAGCGGGCTCCTACAATGAGCAGTTCTTC.

This chain joins TRBV6-5 and TRBJ2-7, with TRBD1 identical over 10 bases. The CDR3 consists of 15 residues. J was trimmed by 3 bases and V by 2 bases; bases with no gene match: 4. Germline lookup yields CDR1 MNHEY and CDR2 SVGAGI. CDR3 region: CASSYRDRGGYEQYF. The CDR3 DNA reads TGTGCCAGCAGTTACCGGGACAGGGGTGGCTACGAGCAGTACTTC.

A few counts support this clone. V gene TRBV7-2 combines with J gene TRBJ2-5; 12 nucleotides line up with TRBD1. Germline V CDR1 and CDR2: SGHTA, FQGNSA. The CDR3 length is 16 residues. V lost 1 base and J lost 4; bases outside the gene matches: 4. CDR3 protein: CASSLDWDRGLETQYF. CDR3 DNA sequence: TGTGCCAGCAGCTTAGATTGGGACAGGGGGCTAGAGACCCAGTACTTC.

The V call is TRBV5-6, the J call TRBJ1-3; possibly TRBD1 for D (5 bases). The CDR3 runs 15 residues. Trimming took off 4 bases at V and 2 bases at J, with 13 bases between the two ends. Per germline, CDR1 SGHDT and CDR2 YYEEEE. In DNA form, the CDR3 reads TGTGCCAGCAGCCTCGCGGCGGGGGCTGGAAACACCATATATTTT. Encoded protein: CASSLAAGAGNTIYF.

The chain employs TRBV9 and TRBJ1-6, with 8 bases lining up with TRBD1. Per germline, CDR1 SGDLS and CDR2 YYNGEE. The CDR3 is 17 residues long. J was trimmed by 10 bases and V by 4 bases; bases with no gene match: 16. CDR3: CASSSQPGGTGPSPLHF. The CDR3 bases are TGTGCCAGCAGCTCCCAGCCCGGCGGGACAGGTCCCTCACCCCTCCACTTT.

This rearrangement joins TRBV28 to TRBJ1-2; D ambiguous. V lost 1 base, J lost 4 bases, and 13 bases lay in between. The CDR3 runs 15 residues. CDR1 MDHEN and CDR2 SYDVKM come from the germline V gene. CDR3 region: CASSLYPSEGYGYTF. The CDR3 DNA sequence: TGTGCCAGCAGTTTATACCCCTCCGAGGGCTATGGCTACACCTTC.

This clone was counted only a few times. The gene calls are TRBV15 and TRBJ1-2, with D unresolved. V was shortened by 1 base and J by 2 bases, with 8 bases between the two germline ends. This CDR3 region has 14 residues. Germline-derived CDR1 and CDR2 are LNHNV and YYDKDF (reference sequence). As DNA, the CDR3 is TGTGCCACCAGCAGAGCCGGGTTCAACTATGGCTACACCTTC. Translation: CATSRAGFNYGYTF.